This note documents a single T cell receptor beta chain sequence. Generated by immunoSEQ multiplex PCR, the TCRdb table keeps only in-frame clones and is missing some. The table shows about 140,000 clones, with around 81% occurring only once. The sample is drawn from a study of blood T cell repertoires in COVID-19. With V trimmed by 6 bases and J by 1 base, 6 bases remained unmatched. The CDR3 runs 15 residues. Germline V gene lookup returns CDR1 LNHDA and CDR2 SQIVND (reference sequence). This receptor was obtained from a woman between 55 and 75 years old with acute or convalescent COVID-19. Material: peripheral blood. The V gene is TRBV19, the J gene TRBJ1-1; the match to TRBD1 covers 9 bases. This CDR3 is CASRPSDRGNTEAFF. The CDR3 DNA reads as TGTGCCAGTAGGCCTTCGGACAGGGGGAACACTGAAGCTTTCTTT. Supplemented by reference TRBV19 and TRBJ1-1, the full variable domain reads DGGITQSPKYLFRKEGQNVTLSCEQNLNHDAMYWYRQDPGQGLRLIYYSQIVNDFQKGDIAEGYSVSREKKESFPLTVTSAQKNPTAFYLCASRPSDRGNTEAFFGQGTRLTVV.